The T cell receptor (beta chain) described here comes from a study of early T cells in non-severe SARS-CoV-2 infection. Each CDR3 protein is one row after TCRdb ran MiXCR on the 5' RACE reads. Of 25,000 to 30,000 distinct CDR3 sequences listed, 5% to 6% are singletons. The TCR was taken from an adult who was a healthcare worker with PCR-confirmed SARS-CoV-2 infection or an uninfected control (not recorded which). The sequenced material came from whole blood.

CDR3 residues: CASSLDGENTEAFF. In DNA, the CDR3 is TGTGCCAGCAGCTTGGATGGGGAGAACACTGAAGCTTTCTTT. The chain is built from TRBV5-8 and TRBJ1-1; D gene ambiguous. The CDR3 spans 14 residues. Deletions cut 0 bases from V and 1 base from J, with 7 bases between. Germline loops: CDR1 SGHTS, CDR2 YDEGEE.